The entry that follows covers one TCR beta chain sequence. Antigen: not known. This CDR3 is built from 16 residues. Germline loops: CDR1 LNHDA, CDR2 SQIVND (reference sequence). The V end lost 4 bases, the J end lost 0 bases, and 14 bases lay between the germline ends. The sample comes from a study of vaccination effects on CD4 cells after COVID-19. Study-wide results and caveats: Cross-reaction with common cold coronaviruses was seen in only 1 of 255 vaccine-induced clones from healthy vaccinees. By a late point after vaccination, infection- and vaccine-induced clones had shrunk markedly through clonal contraction. Early timepoints after infection were absent, and convalescent patients were few in the study.

TCRdb's copy holds only in-frame clones and misses some; the assay was immunoSEQ multiplex PCR. The table shows approximately 68,000 clones, with about four fifths occurring only once. Within the ViraFEST assay, antigen-specific CD4+ T cells underwent expansion with viral peptide pools prior to sequencing. Researchers isolated CD4+ T cells once less than twelve days of culture had elapsed. Having tested negative for nucleocapsid antibodies, the vaccine recipients showed no prior SARS-CoV-2 infection. It was on days 3 and 7 that half the medium was replaced with IL-2 medium. The sample in question was CD4+ T cells from PBMCs cultured with SARS-CoV-2 spike peptides, obtained before COVID-19 vaccination. The sequence was collected from a human donor who received a COVID-19 vaccine. The rearrangement links TRBV19 to TRBJ2-3; D might be TRBD1 (6 bases). DNA for the CDR3: TGTGCCAGTAGTACTCTTGGGGGCCCCAGCACAGATACGCAGTATTTT. Translated, it gives CASSTLGGPSTDTQYF.